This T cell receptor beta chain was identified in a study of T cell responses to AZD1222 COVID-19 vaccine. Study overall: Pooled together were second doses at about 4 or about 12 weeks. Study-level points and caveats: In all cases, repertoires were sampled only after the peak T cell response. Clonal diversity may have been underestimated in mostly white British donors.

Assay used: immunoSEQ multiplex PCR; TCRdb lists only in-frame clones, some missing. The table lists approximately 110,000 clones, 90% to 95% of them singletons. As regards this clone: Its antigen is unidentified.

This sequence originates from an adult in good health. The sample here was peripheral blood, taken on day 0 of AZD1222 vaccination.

The CDR3 DNA is TGCAGCGTTGAGGTCTTAGCGGGAAACACAGATACGCAGTATTTT. Its protein product is CSVEVLAGNTDTQYF. The chain links TRBV29-1 to TRBJ2-3; 8 nucleotides line up with TRBD2. The CDR3 runs to 15 residues. CDR1 and CDR2 from the germline V gene are SQVTM and ANQGSEA. Unmatched junction bases numbered 7, after V lost 3 bases and J lost 2 bases.